This is a list of T cell receptor beta chains from one sample in a study of STAT3 mutations in large granular lymphocyte leukemia. TCRdb's table, derived via immunoSEQ multiplex PCR, lists solely in-frame clones and lacks some. Counted here are 20,000 to 30,000 clones, about 94% occurring once; the ten biggest clones make up more than 6%. Sequencing used peripheral blood mononuclear cells. The receptor source for this set is a man aged 40-49 years with T-cell large granular lymphocyte leukemia. Some clones in this sample may be carry-over from other donors' samples. The CDR3 runs from the conserved cysteine through the conserved F or W. A D gene is named only where the DNA matches it firmly. Expanded clones are given a class, and other clones once, few, many or no size at all.

J | V | D | size | DNA | CDR3
TRBJ2-3 | TRBV28 | TRBD2 | . | TGTGCCAGCAGACCGGGTAGCGGGGTTCGCACAGATACGCAGTATTTT | CASRPGSGVRTDTQYF
TRBJ2-7 | TRBV7-9 | . | . | TGTGCCAGCAGCTTAGGATTCGAGGGGTTTTACGAGCAGTACTTC | CASSLGFEGFYEQYF
TRBJ2-2 | TRBV29-1 | TRBD1 | . | TGCAGCGTCCGGACAGGGGTCGGGGAGCTGTTTTTT | CSVRTGVGELFF
TRBJ1-1 | TRBV30 | TRBD1 | . | TGTGCCTGGACACCCTTGTCGATAATAAACAGGGGTAACACTGAAGCTTTCTTT | CAWTPLSIINRGNTEAFF
TRBJ1-1 | TRBV7-2 | . | . | TGTGCCAGCAGCTTTTGGGGAGCCGGGACTGAAGCTTTCTTT | CASSFWGAGTEAFF
TRBJ2-3 | TRBV18 | . | . | TGTGCCAGCTCATCACAGACACGTACAGATACGCAGTATTTT | CASSSQTRTDTQYF
TRBJ1-2 | TRBV15 | . | . | TGTGCCACCAGCAGAGATCAGCCGGATCAGGACTACACCTTC | CATSRDQPDQDYTF
TRBJ1-1 | TRBV14 | . | once | TGTGCCAGCAGCCAAGGAGGGATCGGGGCAGGGAAAAACACTGAAGCTTTCTTT | CASSQGGIGAGKNTEAFF
TRBJ1-1 | TRBV18 | TRBD1 | . | TGTGCCAGCTCACCGGGACAGGTTAATGAAGCTTTCTTT | CASSPGQVNEAFF
TRBJ2-5 | TRBV5-1 | TRBD1 | . | TGCGCCAGCAGCTTGGAAGTGACAGGGGGCCAAGAGACCCAGTACTTC | CASSLEVTGGQETQYF
TRBJ2-4 | TRBV19 | . | . | TGTGCCAGTAGTCTCGTGACGGGGGTGTCCTTAAACATTCAGTACTTC | CASSLVTGVSLNIQYF
TRBJ1-1 | TRBV19 | TRBD1 | . | TGTGCCAGTAGTATAGACCGGACAGGTCTGAACACTGAAGCTTTCTTT | CASSIDRTGLNTEAFF
TRBJ1-1 | TRBV4-3 | TRBD1 | . | TGCGCCAGCAGCCAAGGACAGGGGCGCCTAGACACTGAAGCTTTCTTT | CASSQGQGRLDTEAFF
TRBJ1-2 | TRBV29-1 | TRBD1 | . | TGCACCGTTGGTTCGGGACAGGGAAGTGGCTACACCTTC | CTVGSGQGSGYTF
TRBJ1-2 | TRBV5-1 | . | . | TGCGCCAGCAGCGTACCGGGAAGAGGCTATGGCTACACCTTC | CASSVPGRGYGYTF
TRBJ2-3 | TRBV7-2 | . | . | TGTGCCAGCAAGGGGTATAACACAGATACGCAGTATTTT | CASKGYNTDTQYF
TRBJ1-2 | TRBV6-5 | . | . | TGTGCCAGCAGTTCCTCCTCCGCTAACTATGGCTACACCTTC | CASSSSSANYGYTF
TRBJ1-1 | TRBV6-1 | TRBD1 | . | TGTGCCAGCAGTGGGGGGACAGGGAGGAACACTGAAGCTTTCTTT | CASSGGTGRNTEAFF
TRBJ1-1 | TRBV19 | TRBD1 | . | TGTGCCAGGTTCCCGGGACAGGGAGACACTGAAGCTTTCTTT | CARFPGQGDTEAFF
TRBJ2-7 | TRBV29-1 | . | . | TGCAGCGTTGAGGGGCAGCCCTACGAGCAGTACTTC | CSVEGQPYEQYF
TRBJ2-1 | TRBV30 | TRBD2 | . | TGTGCCTGGAGCTCCTCCTCAGGGAGGGGTTCCTCCTACAATGAGCAGTTCTTC | CAWSSSSGRGSSYNEQFF
TRBJ1-1 | TRBV5-6 | TRBD1 | . | TGTGCCAGCAGCTCCGGGACAGACCGAGCTTTCTTT | CASSSGTDRAFF
TRBJ2-7 | TRBV5-1 | . | . | TGCGCCAGCAGCCTCGGGGGCAGTCCCCCCACCTACGAGCAGTACTTC | CASSLGGSPPTYEQYF
TRBJ1-2 | TRBV18 | . | . | TGTGCCAGCACGCCCACACAAAACTATGGCTACACCTTC | CASTPTQNYGYTF
TRBJ1-1 | TRBV25-1 | . | . | TGTGCCAGCAGTGAAGCCGTTGGCGGATACACTGAAGCTTTCTTT | CASSEAVGGYTEAFF
TRBJ2-3 | TRBV5-6 | . | . | TGTGCCAGCAGCTTTGTAGGGCCACGGATATCCACAGATACGCAGTATTTT | CASSFVGPRISTDTQYF
TRBJ1-1 | TRBV9 | . | . | TGTGCCAGCAGCCCTCGACCGATGATGAACACTGAAGCTTTCTTT | CASSPRPMMNTEAFF